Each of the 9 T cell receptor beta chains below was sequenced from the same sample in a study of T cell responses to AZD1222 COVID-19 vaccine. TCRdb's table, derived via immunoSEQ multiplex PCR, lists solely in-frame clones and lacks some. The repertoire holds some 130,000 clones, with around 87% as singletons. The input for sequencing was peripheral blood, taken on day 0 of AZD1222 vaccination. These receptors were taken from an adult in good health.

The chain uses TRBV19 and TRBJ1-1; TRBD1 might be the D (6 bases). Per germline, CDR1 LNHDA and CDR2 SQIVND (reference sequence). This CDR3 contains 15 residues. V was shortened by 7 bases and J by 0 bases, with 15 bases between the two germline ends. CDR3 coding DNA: TGTGCCAGTACCGCAGGGGTAGTAGTGAACACTGAAGCTTTCTTT. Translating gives CASTAGVVVNTEAFF. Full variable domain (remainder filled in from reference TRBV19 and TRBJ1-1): DGGITQSPKYLFRKEGQNVTLSCEQNLNHDAMYWYRQDPGQGLRLIYYSQIVNDFQKGDIAEGYSVSREKKESFPLTVTSAQKNPTAFYLCASTAGVVVNTEAFFGQGTRLTVV.

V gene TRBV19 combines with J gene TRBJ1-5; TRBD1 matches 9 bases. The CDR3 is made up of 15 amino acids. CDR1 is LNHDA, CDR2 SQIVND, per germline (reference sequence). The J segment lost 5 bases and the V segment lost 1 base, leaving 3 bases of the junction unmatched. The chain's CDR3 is CASSIGDRAHQPQHF. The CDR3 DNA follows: TGTGCCAGTAGTATAGGGGACAGGGCCCATCAGCCCCAGCATTTT.

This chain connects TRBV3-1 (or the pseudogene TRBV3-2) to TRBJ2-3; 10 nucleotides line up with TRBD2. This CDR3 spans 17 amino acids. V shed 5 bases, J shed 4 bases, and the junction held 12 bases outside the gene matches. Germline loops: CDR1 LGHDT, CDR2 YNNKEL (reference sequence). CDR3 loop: CASSEWVGTSASDTQYF. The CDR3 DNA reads TGTGCCAGCAGCGAATGGGTTGGGACTAGCGCTTCAGATACGCAGTATTTT.

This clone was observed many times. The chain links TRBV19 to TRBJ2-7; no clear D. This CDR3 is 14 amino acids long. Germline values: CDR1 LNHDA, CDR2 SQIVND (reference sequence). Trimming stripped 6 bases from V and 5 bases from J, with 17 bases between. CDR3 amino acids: CASSSGEGFHEQYF. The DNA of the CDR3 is TGTGCCAGTAGCTCGGGTGAAGGGTTCCACGAGCAGTACTTC.

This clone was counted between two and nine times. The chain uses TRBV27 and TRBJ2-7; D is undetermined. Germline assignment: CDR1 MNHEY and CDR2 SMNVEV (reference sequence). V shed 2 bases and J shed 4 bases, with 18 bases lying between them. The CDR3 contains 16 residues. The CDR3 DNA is TGTGCCAGCAGTTTAAGGTTCCCTTCGCACGGGTACGAGCAGTACTTC. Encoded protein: CASSLRFPSHGYEQYF.

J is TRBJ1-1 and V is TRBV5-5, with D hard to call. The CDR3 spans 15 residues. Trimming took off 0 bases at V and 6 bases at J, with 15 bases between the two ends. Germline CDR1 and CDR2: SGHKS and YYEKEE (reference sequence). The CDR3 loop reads CASSLDWPGGSEAFF. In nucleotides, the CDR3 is TGTGCCAGCAGCTTGGACTGGCCAGGCGGGTCTGAAGCTTTCTTT.

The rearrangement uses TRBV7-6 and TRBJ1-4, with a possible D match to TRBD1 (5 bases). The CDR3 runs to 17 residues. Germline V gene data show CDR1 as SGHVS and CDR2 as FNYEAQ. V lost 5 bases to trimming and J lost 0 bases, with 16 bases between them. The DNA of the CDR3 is TGTGCCAGCAGCCGGGGCACAGGTGCTTCAACTAATGAAAAACTGTTTTTT. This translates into CASSRGTGASTNEKLFF.

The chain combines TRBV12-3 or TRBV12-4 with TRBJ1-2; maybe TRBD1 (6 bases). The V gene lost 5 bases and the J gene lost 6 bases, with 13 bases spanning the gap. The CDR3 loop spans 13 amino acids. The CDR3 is CASSGRGLNGYTF. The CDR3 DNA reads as TGTGCCAGCAGTGGCAGGGGACTGAATGGCTACACCTTC.

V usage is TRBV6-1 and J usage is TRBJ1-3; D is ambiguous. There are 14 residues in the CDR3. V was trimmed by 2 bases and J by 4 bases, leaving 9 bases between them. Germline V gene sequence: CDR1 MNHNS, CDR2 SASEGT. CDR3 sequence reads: CASSESAPGNTIYF. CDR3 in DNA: TGTGCCAGCAGTGAATCTGCCCCGGGAAACACCATATATTTT.